A selection of T cell receptor beta chains follows, all from one sample in a study of blood T cell repertoires in COVID-19. Assay used: immunoSEQ multiplex PCR; TCRdb lists only in-frame clones, some missing. The data hold some 200,000 clones, with about 85% observed a single time. The sample comprised peripheral blood. The receptors were gathered from a man between 60 and 70 years old with active or convalescent COVID-19. Both conserved end residues are part of each CDR3. A D gene is named only where the DNA matches it firmly. Only part of the rows carry a size: once, few, many, or a class if the clone is expanded.

16	TRBV18	TRBJ2-4	TRBD1	few	CASSPPGQGVSNIQYF	TGTGCCAGCTCACCCCCGGGACAGGGGGTGTCGAACATTCAGTACTTC
12	TRBV16	TRBJ1-1	-	once	CASSLRQTEAFF	TGTGCCAGCAGCCTCCGACAGACTGAAGCTTTCTTT
15	TRBV5-1	TRBJ1-1	-	-	CASMKTAVGATEAFF	TGCGCCAGCATGAAGACTGCTGTGGGGGCCACTGAAGCTTTCTTT
17	TRBV3-1/TRBV3-2	TRBJ1-3	-	-	CASSQGASSISGNTIYF	TGTGCCAGCAGCCAAGGGGCCTCCTCTATCTCTGGAAACACCATATATTTT
15	TRBV28	TRBJ2-7	TRBD1	-	CASSFLWTGANEQYF	TGTGCCAGCAGTTTTCTGTGGACAGGGGCGAACGAGCAGTACTTC
19	TRBV4-1	TRBJ2-2	-	-	CASSQEGKDSAGNTGELFF	TGCGCCAGCAGCCAAGAAGGGAAGGACAGTGCAGGGAACACCGGGGAGCTGTTTTTT
14	TRBV6-5	TRBJ1-2	TRBD1	-	CASTVGQGNYGYTF	TGTGCCAGCACCGTAGGACAGGGCAACTATGGCTACACCTTC
13	TRBV25-1	TRBJ1-2	-	-	CASSESRLWGYTF	TGTGCCAGCAGTGAATCGCGGTTGTGGGGCTACACCTTC
12	TRBV27	TRBJ1-2	TRBD1	-	CASPTQGDRYTF	TGTGCCAGCCCTACGCAGGGGGATCGCTACACCTTC
14	TRBV19	TRBJ2-7	-	-	CASSTQAGLYEQYF	TGTGCCAGTAGTACACAAGCTGGACTTTACGAGCAGTACTTC
11	TRBV20-1	TRBJ1-1	-	-	CSARRNTEAFF	TGCAGTGCTAGGAGAAACACTGAAGCTTTCTTT
19	TRBV5-6	TRBJ1-4	TRBD1	-	CASSSTGTGGSGTNEKLFF	TGTGCCAGCAGCTCGACCGGGACAGGGGGCTCGGGAACTAATGAAAAACTGTTTTTT
16	TRBV4-1	TRBJ1-1	TRBD1	-	CASSQAGQGGNTEAFF	TGCGCCAGCAGCCAGGCAGGACAGGGTGGGAACACTGAAGCTTTCTTT
16	TRBV4-1	TRBJ2-7	TRBD1	once	CASSQGTWDRSYEQYF	TGCGCCAGCAGCCAAGGGACGTGGGACAGATCCTACGAGCAGTACTTC
15	TRBV7-2	TRBJ2-3	TRBD2	-	CASSLLAGGADTQYF	TGTGCCAGCAGCTTATTAGCGGGGGGGGCAGATACGCAGTATTTT
13	TRBV18	TRBJ2-7	-	-	CASSQGGEFEQYF	TGTGCCAGCTCACAAGGTGGGGAGTTTGAGCAGTACTTC
16	TRBV6-5	TRBJ1-6	TRBD1	many	CASSSTQGVYNSPLHF	TGTGCCAGCAGTTCAACGCAGGGGGTGTATAATTCACCCCTCCACTTT
13	TRBV19	TRBJ2-7	TRBD1	-	CASSKGQNYEQYF	TGTGCCAGTAGTAAGGGACAGAACTACGAGCAGTACTTC
15	TRBV7-9	TRBJ2-5	TRBD2	-	CASRPTGTMKETQYF	TGTGCCAGCAGACCCACCGGGACTATGAAAGAGACCCAGTACTTC